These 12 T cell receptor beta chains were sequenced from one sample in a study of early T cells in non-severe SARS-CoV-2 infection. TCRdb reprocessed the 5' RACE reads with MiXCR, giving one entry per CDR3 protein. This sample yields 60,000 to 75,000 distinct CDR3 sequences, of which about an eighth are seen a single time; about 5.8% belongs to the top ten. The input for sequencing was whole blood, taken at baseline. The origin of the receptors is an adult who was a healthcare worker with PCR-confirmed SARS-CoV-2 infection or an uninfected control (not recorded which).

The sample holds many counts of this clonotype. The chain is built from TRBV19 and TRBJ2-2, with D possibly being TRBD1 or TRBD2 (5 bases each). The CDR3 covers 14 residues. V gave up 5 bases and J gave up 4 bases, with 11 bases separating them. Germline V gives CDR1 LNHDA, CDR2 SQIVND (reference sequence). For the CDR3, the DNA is TGTGCCAGTAGTCCCGGGGCAAGCACCGGGGAGCTGTTTTTT. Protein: CASSPGASTGELFF. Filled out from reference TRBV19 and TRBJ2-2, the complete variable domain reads DGGITQSPKYLFRKEGQNVTLSCEQNLNHDAMYWYRQDPGQGLRLIYYSQIVNDFQKGDIAEGYSVSREKKESFPLTVTSAQKNPTAFYLCASSPGASTGELFFGEGSRLTVL.

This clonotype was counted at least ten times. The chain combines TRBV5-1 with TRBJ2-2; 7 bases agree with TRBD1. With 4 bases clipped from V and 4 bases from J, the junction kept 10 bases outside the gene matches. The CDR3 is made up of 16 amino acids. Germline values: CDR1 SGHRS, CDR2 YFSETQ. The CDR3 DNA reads TGCGCCAGCAGCCGGCGACAGGGAGATGCCACCGGGGAGCTGTTTTTT. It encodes CASSRRQGDATGELFF.

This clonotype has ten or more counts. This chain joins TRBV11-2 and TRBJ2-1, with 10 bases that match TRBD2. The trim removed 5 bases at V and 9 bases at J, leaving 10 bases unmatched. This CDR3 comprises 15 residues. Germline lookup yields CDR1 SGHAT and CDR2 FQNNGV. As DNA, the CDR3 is TGTGCCAGCAGCCAAAGAGGCACTAGCGGGGTTGAGCAGTTCTTC. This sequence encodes CASSQRGTSGVEQFF.

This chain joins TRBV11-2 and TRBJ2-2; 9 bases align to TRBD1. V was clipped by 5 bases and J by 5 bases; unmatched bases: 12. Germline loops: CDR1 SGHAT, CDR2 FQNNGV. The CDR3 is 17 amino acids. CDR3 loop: CASSPPWGQGRTGELFF. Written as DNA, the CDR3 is TGTGCCAGCAGCCCGCCGTGGGGACAGGGTCGTACCGGGGAGCTGTTTTTT.

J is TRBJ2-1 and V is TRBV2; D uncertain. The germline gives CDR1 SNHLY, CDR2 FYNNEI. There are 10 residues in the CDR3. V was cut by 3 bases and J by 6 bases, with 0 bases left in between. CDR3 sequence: CASSDNEQFF. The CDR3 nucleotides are TGTGCCAGCAGTGACAATGAGCAGTTCTTC.

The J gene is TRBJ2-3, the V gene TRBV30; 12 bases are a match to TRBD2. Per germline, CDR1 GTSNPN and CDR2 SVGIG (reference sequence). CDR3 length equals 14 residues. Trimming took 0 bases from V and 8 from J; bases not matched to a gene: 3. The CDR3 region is CAWSVASGGVTQYF. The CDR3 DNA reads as TGTGCCTGGAGTGTGGCTAGCGGGGGGGTTACGCAGTATTTT.

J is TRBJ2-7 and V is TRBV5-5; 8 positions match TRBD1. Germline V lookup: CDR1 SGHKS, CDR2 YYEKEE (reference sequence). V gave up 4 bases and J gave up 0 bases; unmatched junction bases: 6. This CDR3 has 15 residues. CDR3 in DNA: TGTGCCAGCAGCCATAGGACAGGGAGCTCCTACGAGCAGTACTTC. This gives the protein CASSHRTGSSYEQYF.

CDR3 loop: CASSLGTSGGHRTDTQYF. CDR3 sequence (DNA): TGTGCCAGCAGCTTAGGGACTAGCGGGGGTCACAGGACAGATACGCAGTATTTT. J is TRBJ2-3 and V is TRBV7-3; 14 bases agree with TRBD2. J was trimmed by 3 bases and V by 2 bases; bases with no gene match: 7. There are 18 residues in the CDR3. Germline CDR1 is SGHTA and CDR2 is FQGTGA.

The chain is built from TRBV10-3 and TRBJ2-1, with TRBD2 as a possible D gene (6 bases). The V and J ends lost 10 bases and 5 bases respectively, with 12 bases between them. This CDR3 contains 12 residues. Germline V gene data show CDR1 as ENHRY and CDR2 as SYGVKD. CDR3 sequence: CANRTKHNEQFF. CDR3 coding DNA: TGTGCCAACAGGACTAAACACAATGAGCAGTTCTTC.

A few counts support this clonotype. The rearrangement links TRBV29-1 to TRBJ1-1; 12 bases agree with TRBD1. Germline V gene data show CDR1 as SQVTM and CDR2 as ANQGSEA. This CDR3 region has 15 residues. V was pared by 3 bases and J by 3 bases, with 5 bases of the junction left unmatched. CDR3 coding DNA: TGCAGCGTTGATGGGACAGGGGGCGCGGACACTGAAGCTTTCTTT. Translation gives CSVDGTGGADTEAFF.

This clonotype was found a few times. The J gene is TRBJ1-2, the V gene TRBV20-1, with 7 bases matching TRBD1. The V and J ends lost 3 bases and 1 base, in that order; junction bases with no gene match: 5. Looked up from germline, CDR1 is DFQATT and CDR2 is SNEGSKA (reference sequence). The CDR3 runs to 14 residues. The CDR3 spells CSARPGQFNYGYTF. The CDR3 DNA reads TGCAGTGCTAGGCCGGGACAGTTTAACTATGGCTACACCTTC.

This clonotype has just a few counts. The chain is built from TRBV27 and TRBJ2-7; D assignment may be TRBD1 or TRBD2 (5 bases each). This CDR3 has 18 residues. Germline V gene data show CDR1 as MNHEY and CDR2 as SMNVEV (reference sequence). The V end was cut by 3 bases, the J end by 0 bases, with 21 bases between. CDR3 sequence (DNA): TGTGCCAGCAGTTTGCGCACCCCCCGGGACGGTAGCTCCTACGAGCAGTACTTC. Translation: CASSLRTPRDGSSYEQYF.